This TCR beta chain was sequenced for a study of shared clonotypes between healthy human individuals (dated by TCRdb to 2019 to 2021). Notes on the research overall: The cohort included three men and a couple of women between 18 and 49 years of age. For each donor, three plates each were used for CD4 naive and CD4 memory, two plates were used for CD8 naive, and one plate was used for CD8 memory. Blood TCR repertoires of a handful of healthy adults were deeply sequenced to estimate repertoire size and the extent of clonotype sharing between individuals. Different laboratories and diverse techniques were used to prepare libraries and sequence TCR repertoires, to increase sequencing depth and limit assay-specific biases. Between about 0.94 and 8.9 billion PBMCs per donor were obtained by leukapheresis. The full study reports these points: Larger estimated clonotype richness was generally found for naive subsets than for memory subsets. Compared with non-shared clonotypes, the clonotypes found in all four sorted-subset donors had higher generation probabilities. Sharing across a few donors was observed for about 5% of naive CD4, under 4% of naive CD8, 2.3% of memory CD4, and less than 0.45% of memory CD8 clonotypes. Pairwise subsampling indicated that sequencing depth was expected to affect the degree of clonotype sharing among donors. Sampling was limited to blood, and TCR repertoires in tissue likely differ from TCR repertoires in blood. Because the study included a small number of donors, the genetic and exposure-history diversity represented was limited. Rarefaction of sorted-subset datasets indicated incomplete sequencing despite the large sequencing depth.

Using the deep immunoSEQ assay, TCR CDR3 regions were amplified from genomic DNA by multiplex PCR. Extracted genomic DNA from each cell subset was distributed evenly across all wells of several immunoSEQ 96-well plates, and each plate was treated as a replicate. For sorted subsets, each replicate PCR was loaded with approximately 0.2 ug genomic DNA, equivalent to 25,000 to 35,000 T cell genomes. The purified libraries were quantified using a Qubit 3.0 fluorometer, sized with a Bioanalyzer 2100, and then quantified again using the KAPA Library Quantification kit. Each immunoSEQ 96-well plate was sequenced on its own single-read 150-cycle Illumina NextSeq 550 flow cell. The paper's data handling went like this. Because only junctional sequences without quality scores were contained in the immunoSEQ output, filtering matching that applied to full-length reads could not be performed. To assign V/J genes and CDR3, sequences were annotated using PyIR, a Python wrapper for IgBLAST v1.9, with IMGT germline references. Reads were filtered out if the reads had weak V/J assignments (E-value above 1e-6), no CDR3, stop codons, out-of-frame junctions, or ambiguous translated residues. V3J clonotypes were defined by identical inferred V gene, J gene, and CDR3 amino acid sequence. To compute the percentage overlap between repertoires, the number of shared unique clonotypes was divided by the size of the smaller repertoire. RTK rarefaction, the Chao1 estimator, and Recon v2.1 estimates of unobserved clonotypes were used to assess repertoire richness. Generation probabilities were computed with OLGA for all TCRbeta clonotypes obtained by the gDNA method from several donors. Sourced from immuneACCESS, this table was stored by TCRdb with only in-frame sequences that have V and J called. A share of the clones is absent; for the studies checked, an unresolved V gene accounts for under half, and the remainder has no known explanation. V and J calls and clone size are as listed in that table; D and trimming were resolved from the DNA. The sample records about 2.2 million clones, 85% to 95% of which are singletons. Together, the top ten hold approximately 1.6% of the sample.

The CDR3 has 15 amino acids, counting the end cysteine and phenylalanine. Only the CDR3 DNA stays, 45 bases, in frame from base 1. Deletion took 1 base off V and 5 bases off J, with a span of 14 bases between the germline ends. Per the germline V gene, ENHRY is the CDR1 and SYGVKD is the CDR2. Of note for this clone: No cognate antigen has been identified for it. No much larger clone is present one base from it, and per-base qualities are unavailable.

CD8 naive samples consisted of CD45RO-negative cells that were positively selected for CCR7, yielding a CD45RA+CCR7+ population without TemRA cells. The donors were healthy, HIV-negative adults who had no recently reported acute infections or vaccinations. Every donor was a Caucasian adult living in Nashville, Tennessee, USA. After blood collection by leukapheresis, PBMCs were isolated using Ficoll-Histopaque density gradient centrifugation and then cryopreserved in the vapor phase of liquid nitrogen. Analytical flow cytometry was used to check the purity and quantity of each magnetically sorted T cell population. From each sorted fraction, genomic DNA was isolated and quantified by UV absorbance on a Nanodrop 2000c.

The chain is encoded by TRBV10-3 joined to TRBJ1-1, with the identity of the D gene unclear. The sequence was obtained from a man between 18 and 29 years old in good health. Some clones in this sample may be carry-over from other donors' samples. The sequenced sample was naive CD8+ T cells from PBMCs. In the paper's terms, the cell subset or site label means: CD45RA+CCR7+. The DNA is TGTGCCATCAGTGAGTTTACTCAACCCGGAACTGAAGCTTTCTTT. Its product reads: CAISEFTQPGTEAFF.